Presented here are 29 T cell receptor beta chains from one specimen sequenced in a study of T cells after posttransplantation cyclophosphamide. TCRdb keeps only in-frame clones here, not all; method: immunoSEQ multiplex PCR. There are around 34,000 clones in the sample, none observed a single time. The material sequenced was PBMCs. The receptors originated from a woman aged 50 to 60 in good health and a related stem cell transplant donor.

V is TRBV29-1 and J is TRBJ1-5; D might be TRBD1 (6 bases). Trimming took 7 bases from V and 0 from J, leaving 10 bases between them. In germline, CDR1 is SQVTM, CDR2 ANQGSEA. This CDR3 is 13 amino acids long. This CDR3 is CSAGEGSNQPQHF. CDR3 nucleotide sequence: TGCAGCGCAGGGGAAGGTAGCAATCAGCCCCAGCATTTT.

This clone was recorded many times. The chain combines TRBV9 with TRBJ2-1, with 7 bases that match TRBD2. Germline V gene lookup returns CDR1 SGDLS and CDR2 YYNGEE. The CDR3 is made up of 14 amino acids. J gave up 7 bases and V 6 bases, and 10 bases lay outside the gene matches. The chain's CDR3 is CASTPGEGINEQFF. In DNA, the CDR3 is TGTGCCAGCACCCCGGGGGAGGGAATTAATGAGCAGTTCTTC.

This clone was observed at least ten times. The chain has TRBV19 and TRBJ2-7; 7 bases match TRBD2. The CDR3 sequence is 16 residues long. Germline V gene sequence: CDR1 LNHDA, CDR2 SQIVND (reference sequence). V shed 6 bases and J 4 bases; nucleotides not matched to a gene: 15. CDR3 residues: CASSQRRESRGYEQYF. The CDR3, as DNA: TGTGCCAGTAGCCAGCGCAGGGAATCGCGGGGGTACGAGCAGTACTTC.

This clone was counted between two and nine times. This chain links TRBV7-8 with TRBJ2-5, with 10 bases fitting TRBD1. V trimming: 5 bases; J trimming: 3 bases; junction bases outside the gene matches: 6. Germline CDR1 and CDR2: SGHVS and FQNEAQ. The CDR3 runs to 15 residues. Written as DNA, the CDR3 is TGTGCCAGCAGCGTAACCGGGACAGGGGAAGAGACCCAGTACTTC. Protein: CASSVTGTGEETQYF.

Many counts were recorded for this clone. The genes are TRBV4-1 and TRBJ1-2; tentative D call: TRBD1 (5 bases). Trimming took off 7 bases at V and 1 base at J, with 13 bases between the two ends. The CDR3 sequence is 14 residues long. Germline-derived CDR1 and CDR2 are MGHRA and YSYEKL. The CDR3 coding sequence is TGCGCCAGCACCCTAAACCAGGGTAACTATGGCTACACCTTC. This gives the protein CASTLNQGNYGYTF.

In this sample, this clone turned up many times. This chain links TRBV6-5 with TRBJ2-7; the D gene is possibly TRBD1 (6 bases). The CDR3 is made up of 15 amino acids. Germline CDR1 reads MNHEY; CDR2 reads SVGAGI. V was cut by 5 bases and J by 4 bases, with 18 bases left in between. The CDR3 loop reads CASSPTGRQGYEQYF. The CDR3 bases are TGTGCCAGCAGTCCGACAGGTCGCCAGGGGTACGAGCAGTACTTC.

In its sample, this clone was seen many times. The chain has TRBV7-9 and TRBJ2-1, with D maybe TRBD1 (5 bases). Germline lookup yields CDR1 SEHNR and CDR2 FQNEAQ (reference sequence). Trimming took off 4 bases at V and 10 bases at J, with 14 bases between the two ends. This CDR3 contains 13 residues. This CDR3 reads CASSSRRQNEQFF. The CDR3, as DNA: TGTGCCAGCAGCTCAAGGAGACAGAACGAGCAGTTCTTC.

There are many counts of this clone. The J gene is TRBJ2-7, the V gene TRBV29-1, with D perhaps TRBD2 (6 bases). The germline V gene encodes CDR1 SQVTM and CDR2 ANQGSEA. Trimming cost V 6 bases and J 3 bases, with 6 bases left between them. The CDR3 is made up of 10 amino acids. The CDR3 bases are TGCAGCGTCGGGGGCTACGAGCAGTACTTC. Amino acid sequence: CSVGGYEQYF.

This clone was counted many times. The rearrangement links TRBV4-1 to TRBJ2-5; a possible D gene is TRBD1 (6 bases). Germline CDR1 MGHRA, CDR2 YSYEKL. This CDR3 comprises 14 residues. V was cut by 5 bases and J by 5 bases, with 15 bases left in between. Here the CDR3 reads CASSLGGSPETQYF. In nucleotides, the CDR3 is TGCGCCAGCAGCTTAGGGGGTTCACCCGAGACCCAGTACTTC.

A few counts support this clone. The chain links TRBV6-5 to TRBJ1-2; TRBD1 matches 7 bases. Germline V lookup: CDR1 MNHEY, CDR2 SVGAGI. V was pared by 5 bases and J by 7 bases, with 7 bases of the junction left unmatched. The CDR3 consists of 13 residues. In DNA form, the CDR3 reads TGTGCCAGCAGTCCGGACAGGAATATTGGCTACACCTTC. Protein sequence: CASSPDRNIGYTF.

There are many counts of this clone. The chain couples TRBV10-3 to TRBJ2-5; 13 bases are shared with TRBD2. Germline lookup yields CDR1 ENHRY and CDR2 SYGVKD. The junction had 10 bases not matched to a gene; V was cut back by 4 bases and J by 5 bases. The CDR3 has 17 residues. CDR3 sequence: CAISGTSGSSGRETQYF. In nucleotides, the CDR3 is TGTGCCATCAGTGGGACTAGCGGGAGTTCTGGGAGGGAGACCCAGTACTTC.

At least ten counts were recorded for this clone. The gene calls are TRBV7-8 and TRBJ2-1; 7 bases map to TRBD2. V shed 1 base and J 0 bases; nucleotides not matched to a gene: 0. Per germline, CDR1 SGHVS and CDR2 FQNEAQ. The CDR3 runs to 15 residues. CDR3 coding DNA: TGTGCCAGCAGCTTAGGGACTAGCTCCTACAATGAGCAGTTCTTC. Protein sequence: CASSLGTSSYNEQFF.

This clone was recorded at least ten times. The CDR3 reads CAISTSGSGRWADTQYF. CDR3 in DNA: TGTGCCATCAGTACTAGCGGGAGTGGACGTTGGGCAGATACGCAGTATTTT. The V call is TRBV10-3, the J call TRBJ2-3; TRBD2 matches 11 bases. Germline CDR1 ENHRY, CDR2 SYGVKD. The CDR3 covers 17 residues. V trimming: 5 bases; J trimming: 4 bases; junction bases outside the gene matches: 11.

The chain couples TRBV9 to TRBJ2-2; the D is unclear. Germline CDR1 and CDR2: SGDLS and YYNGEE. This CDR3 is built from 13 residues. V dropped 0 bases and J dropped 5 bases, with 5 bases sitting between them. The CDR3 is CASSVVTTGELFF. Here the CDR3 DNA reads TGTGCCAGCAGCGTAGTAACAACCGGGGAGCTGTTTTTT.

This clone was counted many times. The chain carries TRBV6-2 or TRBV6-3 and TRBJ2-3; weak D call: TRBD1 (6 bases). This CDR3 contains 14 residues. The V gene lost 6 bases and the J gene lost 3 bases, with 13 bases spanning the gap. CDR1 and CDR2 (germline): MNHEY, SVGEGT. For the CDR3, the DNA is TGTGCCAGCAGCCCCAGGGGCCCAACAGATACGCAGTATTTT. This sequence encodes CASSPRGPTDTQYF.

This clone was seen many times. The chain combines TRBV27 with TRBJ2-5; TRBD2 agrees at 9 bases. Germline CDR1 and CDR2: MNHEY and SMNVEV (reference sequence). The CDR3 extends over 13 amino acids. Losses at the gene ends were 3 bases for V and 5 bases for J; bases not matched to a gene: 1. CDR3 sequence reads: CASSFAGGETQYF. CDR3 nucleotides: TGTGCCAGCAGTTTTGCGGGGGGGGAGACCCAGTACTTC.

Ten or more counts support this clone. The chain joins TRBV27 to TRBJ2-6; no reliable D call. V was shortened by 2 bases and J by 0 bases, with 11 bases between the two germline ends. The germline V gene has CDR1 MNHEY and CDR2 SMNVEV (reference sequence). The CDR3 is 17 amino acids. The chain's CDR3 is CASSLRVWSSGANVLTF. DNA of the CDR3: TGTGCCAGCAGTTTAAGGGTATGGTCCTCTGGGGCCAACGTCCTGACTTTC. Filled out from reference TRBV27 and TRBJ2-6, the complete variable domain reads EAQVTQNPRYLITVTGKKLTVTCSQNMNHEYMSWYRQDPGLGLRQIYYSMNVEVTDKGDVPEGYKVSRKEKRNFPLILESPSPNQTSLYFCASSLRVWSSGANVLTFGAGSRLTVL.

The chain employs TRBV19 and TRBJ2-5; perhaps TRBD2 as D (6 bases). The CDR3 consists of 14 residues. The ends were cut back, 5 bases at V and 5 bases at J, with 15 bases in the middle. In germline, CDR1 is LNHDA, CDR2 SQIVND (reference sequence). The CDR3 region has the DNA TGTGCCAGTAGTGCATCGGACTACTGGGAGACCCAGTACTTC. It yields the protein CASSASDYWETQYF.

This clone appeared many times. The chain employs TRBV12-3 or TRBV12-4 and TRBJ1-1, with 7 positions matching TRBD1. The CDR3 length is 13 residues. The V gene end was trimmed by 7 bases and the J gene end by 0 bases; junction bases not matched to a gene: 2. This CDR3 reads CASKGQMNTEAFF. In nucleotides, the CDR3 is TGTGCCAGCAAGGGACAGATGAACACTGAAGCTTTCTTT.

The V gene is TRBV5-1, the J gene TRBJ2-2; 10 bases are shared with TRBD2. CDR3 length equals 18 residues. Looked up from germline, CDR1 is SGHRS and CDR2 is YFSETQ. With 4 bases clipped from V and 4 bases from J, the junction kept 13 bases outside the gene matches. The CDR3 region has the DNA TGCGCCAGCAGCCAGAAACCTAGCGGGAGTTTGGGCACCGGGGAGCTGTTTTTT. Translating gives CASSQKPSGSLGTGELFF.

This chain connects TRBV6-5 to TRBJ2-5; 11 bases are a match to TRBD1. The CDR3 is made up of 15 amino acids. CDR1 MNHEY and CDR2 SVGAGI come from the germline V gene. J was trimmed by 7 bases and V by 5 bases; bases with no gene match: 9. CDR3 sequence: CASSAFGQGAGTQYF. The CDR3, as DNA: TGTGCCAGCAGTGCTTTCGGACAGGGGGCGGGGACCCAGTACTTC.

V is TRBV30 and J is TRBJ2-3; the match to TRBD2 covers 9 bases. Per germline, CDR1 GTSNPN and CDR2 SVGIG (reference sequence). The V segment lost 1 base and the J segment 0 bases; nucleotides outside the gene matches: 5. The length of the CDR3 is 16 residues. CDR3 coding DNA: TGTGCCTGGAGTGATGGGCTAGCGGGAAGCACAGATACGCAGTATTTT. Encoded protein: CAWSDGLAGSTDTQYF.

Many counts were recorded for this clone. V usage is TRBV6-2 or TRBV6-3 and J usage is TRBJ1-5; 8 bases agree with TRBD1. The germline gives CDR1 MNHEY, CDR2 SVGEGT. The CDR3 spans 13 residues. V trimming: 2 bases; J trimming: 9 bases; junction bases outside the gene matches: 3. The CDR3 DNA reads TGTGCCAGCAGTTACGGCAGGGGGCTGCCCCAGCATTTT. Translated: CASSYGRGLPQHF.

This clone showed up many times. The genes are TRBV13 and TRBJ2-5; D is possibly TRBD1 (6 bases). The V end lost 6 bases, the J end lost 2 bases, and 16 bases lay between the germline ends. Germline CDR1 and CDR2: PRHDT and FYEKMQ (reference sequence). The CDR3 loop spans 15 amino acids. The CDR3 coding sequence is TGTGCCAGCAGGGAAAGAACAGGGAATCAAGAGACCCAGTACTTC. Amino acid sequence: CASRERTGNQETQYF.

The chain recombines TRBV27 with TRBJ1-2; perhaps TRBD1 as D (6 bases). The V end lost 5 bases, the J end lost 8 bases, and 9 bases lay between the germline ends. Germline CDR1 reads MNHEY; CDR2 reads SMNVEV (reference sequence). CDR3 length equals 11 residues. CDR3 DNA: TGTGCCAGCAGTCTAGGACAGGGCTACACCTTC. Protein: CASSLGQGYTF.

This clone was detected only a few times. V and J are TRBV13 and TRBJ2-5; D is unclear. Trimming removed 5 bases at V and 5 bases at J, with 9 bases between. This CDR3 comprises 12 residues. Germline V CDR1 and CDR2: PRHDT, FYEKMQ (reference sequence). The CDR3 DNA follows: TGTGCCAGCAGCCAAACTCGGGAGACCCAGTACTTC. Encoded protein: CASSQTRETQYF.

Many counts were recorded for this clone. V and J are TRBV5-1 and TRBJ2-3; 14 bases are shared with TRBD2. V shed 2 bases and J 7 bases; nucleotides not matched to a gene: 3. The V gene's germline CDR1 is SGHRS and CDR2 YFSETQ. CDR3 size: 15 residues. DNA for the CDR3: TGCGCCAGCAGCTTAGGGACTAGCGGGAGCCATACGCAGTATTTT. Its translation: CASSLGTSGSHTQYF.

At least ten counts were recorded for this clone. The chain carries TRBV27 and TRBJ2-7; D gene ambiguous. CDR3 length: 12 residues. Germline lookup yields CDR1 MNHEY and CDR2 SMNVEV (reference sequence). The V and J ends lost 6 bases and 4 bases respectively, with 10 bases between them. The CDR3: CASRAPSYEQYF. The CDR3 nucleotides read TGTGCCAGCAGGGCACCTTCGTACGAGCAGTACTTC.

This clone has ten or more counts. The chain recombines TRBV9 with TRBJ2-1; perhaps TRBD1 as D (7 bases). CDR1 is SGDLS and CDR2 is YYNGEE in the germline V gene. Trimming left V 0 bases short and J 8 bases short, with 15 bases between. The CDR3 totals 15 residues. The CDR3 DNA reads TGTGCCAGCAGCGTAGCAGCAGGGGGGTCGGATGAGCAGTTCTTC. Its protein is CASSVAAGGSDEQFF.